What follows describes a single T cell receptor beta chain. Its target is not known. The sample originates from a study of T cell responses to AZD1222 COVID-19 vaccine. Study-level results: White British donors predominated, females outnumbered males, and clonal diversity was possibly underestimated. Variant regions that are unmutated are reportedly the target of nearly half of spike-specific TCRs.

Between the trimmed V and J ends, which lost 2 bases and 2 bases, there was a span of 13 bases. The CDR3 runs 14 residues. The germline gives CDR1 SQVTM, CDR2 ANQGSEA. The assay was immunoSEQ multiplex PCR, and TCRdb's table has in-frame clones only and misses some. The top ten clones hold about 20% of a sample with about 60,000 clones, roughly 85% of them seen once. The chain is built from TRBV29-1 and TRBJ2-7; D is ambiguous. The starting material was peripheral blood, obtained on day 0 of MenACWY control vaccination. The TCR originated in an adult in good health. The CDR3 region has the DNA TGCAGCGTTGAACGAATACAAGGGCCCTACGAGCAGTACTTC. Encoded protein: CSVERIQGPYEQYF.